These 22 T cell receptor beta chains were sequenced from one sample in a study of metastatic and nonmetastatic thyroid tumors. TCRdb redid the clone calls on the PCR reads using MiXCR. This table has tens of thousands of clones, 25% to 30% appearing once. Not a single patient had been given any form of treatment at any point before undergoing thyroid surgery. Sequenced sample: blood. These receptors were taken from a male donor with papillary thyroid cancer or a benign thyroid nodule (not recorded which). Some clones in this sample may be carry-over from other donors' samples.

The rearrangement joins TRBV19 to TRBJ2-1, with TRBD2 as a possible D gene (6 bases). Germline values: CDR1 LNHDA, CDR2 SQIVND (reference sequence). Trimming removed 8 bases from V and 3 bases from J, with 14 bases in between. This CDR3 has 14 amino acids. CDR3 coding DNA: TGTGCCAGTCTGGGAGGATCGTACTACAATGAGCAGTTCTTC. It translates to CASLGGSYYNEQFF.

The V gene is TRBV7-6, the J gene TRBJ2-1; 7 nucleotides line up with TRBD2. CDR3 length: 15 amino acids. From germline, CDR1 is SGHVS and CDR2 FNYEAQ. The junction had 9 bases not matched to a gene; V was cut back by 2 bases and J by 8 bases. The CDR3 DNA is TGTGCCAGCAGCTTAATGGCGGGAGCCAGCGATGAGCAGTTCTTC. Translation gives CASSLMAGASDEQFF.

This clone appeared a few times. The rearrangement uses TRBV6-1 and TRBJ1-2; 7 bases line up with TRBD1. The trim removed 2 bases at V and 4 bases at J, leaving 7 bases unmatched. Germline loops: CDR1 MNHNS, CDR2 SASEGT. This CDR3 is built from 15 residues. The CDR3 nucleotides read TGTGCCAGCAGTGAACGGACAGGCGATGGCTATGGCTACACCTTC. This codes for CASSERTGDGYGYTF.

This clone was detected many times. The chain links TRBV6-1 to TRBJ2-1; D may correspond to TRBD1 or TRBD2 (6 bases each). Between the trimmed V and J ends, which lost 1 base and 10 bases, there was a span of 17 bases. This CDR3 has 15 residues. Germline values: CDR1 MNHNS, CDR2 SASEGT. The CDR3 coding sequence is TGTGCCAGCAGTGAAGGAGGGGGGTTTGGCGGAGAGCAGTTCTTC. It codes for CASSEGGGFGGEQFF.

The chain carries TRBV20-1 and TRBJ2-1; 7 nucleotides align to TRBD1. This CDR3 contains 15 residues. The germline V gene encodes CDR1 DFQATT and CDR2 SNEGSKA (reference sequence). The trim removed 6 bases at V and 6 bases at J, leaving 14 bases unmatched. CDR3 in amino acids: CSAHRESRTGNEQFF. CDR3 nucleotide sequence: TGCAGTGCGCACAGGGAATCGAGGACAGGCAATGAGCAGTTCTTC.

This clone was seen only a few times. V is TRBV7-9 and J is TRBJ1-3; TRBD1 agrees at 7 bases. V lost 3 bases and J lost 4; bases outside the gene matches: 0. Germline CDR1 and CDR2: SEHNR and FQNEAQ (reference sequence). This CDR3 spans 13 amino acids. The CDR3 DNA reads as TGTGCCAGCAGCTTGGGACAGGGAAACACCATATATTTT. Amino acids: CASSLGQGNTIYF.

In the case of this clone: Here the CDR3 omits its conserved ending phenylalanine or tryptophan, so a read error is the likely source. The chain recombines TRBV20-1 with TRBJ2-7; D is possibly TRBD2 (7 bases). This CDR3 comprises 20 residues. Trimming pared 0 bases from V and 5 bases from J, leaving 32 bases between. CDR1 and CDR2 from the germline V gene are DFQATT and SNEGSKA (reference sequence). CDR3 in DNA: TGCAGTGCTAGAGATGAGGGGGGGTCAACCAAAGGGTGGTTTATCCACGAGCAGTACTCC. Residues: CSARDEGGSTKGWFIHEQYS.

The chain couples TRBV30 to TRBJ2-1; D perhaps matches TRBD2 (6 bases). CDR1 is GTSNPN and CDR2 is SVGIG in the germline V gene (reference sequence). Between the trimmed V and J ends, which lost 1 base and 5 bases, there was a span of 6 bases. The CDR3 is 12 residues long. CDR3 protein: CAWSGRDNEQFF. CDR3 bases: TGTGCCTGGAGTGGGAGGGACAATGAGCAGTTCTTC.

This chain connects TRBV11-2 to TRBJ2-1; D perhaps matches TRBD1 (6 bases). The CDR3 contains 12 residues. V gave up 3 bases and J gave up 10 bases, with 10 bases separating them. Per germline, CDR1 SGHAT and CDR2 FQNNGV. CDR3 bases: TGTGCCAGCAGCTTTATCGGGACAGAGCAGTTCTTC. Its translation is CASSFIGTEQFF.

This clone occurred many times. The chain recombines TRBV28 with TRBJ1-4; D gene unclear. V lost 5 bases and J 6 bases, leaving 22 bases between the germline ends. The CDR3 contains 17 residues. CDR1 MDHEN and CDR2 SYDVKM come from the germline V gene. DNA of the CDR3: TGTGCCAGCAGTCCGCAACCGAAGTGGGGAAGCGATGAAAAACTGTTTTTT. Translating it yields CASSPQPKWGSDEKLFF.

The rearrangement joins TRBV6-4 to TRBJ2-5, with D perhaps TRBD2 (5 bases). V was shortened by 10 bases and J by 4 bases, with 10 bases between the two germline ends. The CDR3 has 11 amino acids. Germline CDR1 is MRHNA and CDR2 is SNTAGT. The CDR3 protein is CAITEGETQYF. The CDR3 nucleotides read TGTGCCATCACTGAGGGAGAGACCCAGTACTTC.

In its sample, this clone was seen a few times. The J gene is TRBJ2-5, the V gene TRBV6-1; D not certain. The CDR3 consists of 13 residues. V was trimmed by 5 bases and J by 1 base, leaving 8 bases between them. Per germline, CDR1 MNHNS and CDR2 SASEGT. CDR3 sequence: CASSRYIQETQYF. CDR3 sequence (DNA): TGTGCCAGCAGTCGGTACATCCAAGAGACCCAGTACTTC.

CDR3 loop: CASSQEERNSPLHF. CDR3 in DNA: TGCGCCAGCAGCCAGGAGGAAAGGAACTCACCCCTCCACTTT. V is TRBV4-1 and J is TRBJ1-6; no definite D call. The CDR3 covers 14 residues. CDR1 and CDR2 from the germline V gene are MGHRA and YSYEKL. The germline V and J ends were trimmed by 3 bases and 10 bases, with 13 bases remaining between them.

The chain employs TRBV20-1 and TRBJ1-5; D is perhaps TRBD1 (5 bases). Germline V gives CDR1 DFQATT, CDR2 SNEGSKA (reference sequence). The CDR3 is made up of 13 amino acids. Trimming shortened V by 3 bases and J by 9 bases, and 15 bases separated the two germline ends. The CDR3 spells CSASLRDLGPQHF. For the CDR3, the DNA is TGCAGTGCTAGCTTAAGGGACCTTGGGCCCCAGCATTTT.

This chain joins TRBV24-1 and TRBJ2-1, with 10 positions matching TRBD2. CDR3 length: 17 residues. The germline V gene encodes CDR1 KGHDR and CDR2 SFDVKD. The ends lost 5 bases at V and 9 bases at J; junction bases unmatched: 15. The CDR3 region is CATSASLPAGGYGEQFF. As DNA, the CDR3 is TGTGCCACCAGTGCGTCTCTCCCAGCGGGAGGGTACGGTGAGCAGTTCTTC.

Only a few counts were recorded for this clone. The rearrangement links TRBV28 to TRBJ2-5; 12 bases fit TRBD2. CDR1 is MDHEN and CDR2 is SYDVKM in the germline V gene. Trimming took 2 bases from V and 4 from J; bases not matched to a gene: 2. The CDR3 totals 15 residues. CDR3 protein: CASSLGGLAGETQYF. CDR3 coding DNA: TGTGCCAGCAGTTTAGGGGGACTAGCGGGAGAGACCCAGTACTTC.

In its sample, this clone is medium-sized. The chain recombines TRBV30 with TRBJ2-7; 8 nucleotides agree with TRBD1. With V trimmed by 2 bases and J by 6 bases, 9 bases remained unmatched. CDR1 and CDR2 from the germline V gene are GTSNPN and SVGIG (reference sequence). This CDR3 region has 14 residues. CDR3 loop: CAWSRGQGVVEQYF. For the CDR3, the DNA is TGTGCCTGGAGTCGCGGACAGGGAGTGGTCGAGCAGTACTTC. Supplemented by reference TRBV30 and TRBJ2-7, the full variable domain reads SQTIHQWPATLVQPVGSPLSLECTVEGTSNPNLYWYRQAAGRGLQLLFYSVGIGQISSEVPQNLSASRPQDRQFILSSKKLLLSDSGFYLCAWSRGQGVVEQYFGPGTRLTVT.

This clone was counted only a few times. The chain links TRBV15 to TRBJ1-2; TRBD1 might be the D (6 bases). Germline assignment: CDR1 LNHNV and CDR2 YYDKDF (reference sequence). Trimming shortened V by 0 bases and J by 10 bases, and 18 bases separated the two germline ends. The CDR3 consists of 15 residues. CDR3 nucleotide sequence: TGTGCCACCAGCAGAGACCTCATACAGACAGGTCTCTACACCTTC. Its protein is CATSRDLIQTGLYTF. The full variable domain, rest sourced from reference TRBV15 and TRBJ1-2, is DAMVIQNPRYQVTQFGKPVTLSCSQTLNHNVMYWYQQKSSQAPKLLFHYYDKDFNNEADTPDNFQSRRPNTSFCFLDIRSPGLGDTAMYLCATSRDLIQTGLYTFGSGTRLTVV.

This clone appeared a single time. The J gene is TRBJ1-4, the V gene TRBV5-1; the match to TRBD1 covers 9 bases. The trim removed 0 bases at V and 8 bases at J, leaving 5 bases unmatched. Germline CDR1 and CDR2: SGHRS and YFSETQ. The CDR3 extends over 15 amino acids. The CDR3 region is CASSLGTGGQEKLFF. DNA of the CDR3: TGCGCCAGCAGCTTGGGAACAGGGGGCCAGGAAAAACTGTTTTTT. The full variable domain, in which reference TRBV5-1 and TRBJ1-4 provide the parts outside the CDR3, is KAGVTQTPRYLIKTRGQQVTLSCSPISGHRSVSWYQQTPGQGLQFLFEYFSETQRNKGNFPGRFSGRQFSNSRSEMNVSTLELGDSALYLCASSLGTGGQEKLFFGSGTQLSVL.

In its sample, this clone was seen many times. The V call is TRBV24-1, the J call TRBJ1-6; D unresolved. V dropped 9 bases and J dropped 10 bases, with 6 bases sitting between them. Germline CDR1 is KGHDR and CDR2 is SFDVKD. The CDR3 is 10 residues long. The DNA of the CDR3 is TGTGCCACCCAACGGTCACCCCTCCACTTT. It specifies CATQRSPLHF.

The chain has TRBV2 and TRBJ2-7; 9 bases are a match to TRBD1. The CDR3 extends over 15 amino acids. Trimming removed 3 bases from V and 9 bases from J; junction bases left unmatched: 12. Germline CDR1 reads SNHLY; CDR2 reads FYNNEI. The CDR3 DNA is TGTGCCAGCAGTGATAATGGGGACAGGGTGTCGGGGCAGTACTTC. As protein: CASSDNGDRVSGQYF.

This rearrangement joins TRBV7-3 to TRBJ1-5, with 10 bases aligning to TRBD1. CDR1 and CDR2 (germline): SGHTA, FQGTGA. This CDR3 spans 19 amino acids. Germline trimming cut 1 base from V and 0 bases from J; bases unmatched to any gene: 9. The CDR3 nucleotides are TGTGCCAGCAGCTTAAGATTTGGGACAGGGGCGGATAGCAATCAGCCCCAGCATTTT. Protein product: CASSLRFGTGADSNQPQHF. The whole variable domain, remainder taken from reference TRBV7-3 and TRBJ1-5, is GAGVSQTPSNKVTEKGKYVELRCDPISGHTALYWYRQSLGQGPEFLIYFQGTGAADDSGLPNDRFFAVRPEGSVSTLKIQRTERGDSAVYLCASSLRFGTGADSNQPQHFGDGTRLSIL.